These T cell receptor beta chains were read from a single sample in a study of cytomegalovirus exposure and HLA in healthy donors. Repertoires were generated with immunoSEQ multiplex PCR, while TCRdb's copy carries only in-frame clones and drops some. This sample's table reports around 75,000 clones. Sequenced sample: PBMCs. Receptors originate from a boy aged 10-17 years in good health and CMV-seronegative. CDR3s include the opening cysteine and the closing phenylalanine or tryptophan. A D gene is named only where the DNA matches it firmly.

j_gene,d_gene,v_gene,CDR3aa,CDR3nt
TRBJ2-5,-,TRBV15,CATSSIGGSGETQYF,TGTGCCACCAGCAGTATCGGAGGGAGCGGAGAGACCCAGTACTTC
TRBJ2-3,TRBD2,TRBV5-4,CASSLLGASGDTQYF,TGTGCCAGCAGCTTGTTAGGAGCTAGCGGCGATACGCAGTATTTT
TRBJ1-1,-,TRBV7-9,CASSLGGAHWNTEAFF,TGTGCCAGCAGCTTAGGCGGGGCACACTGGAACACTGAAGCTTTCTTT
TRBJ2-1,TRBD2,TRBV4-3,CASSQQGLVTNEQFF,TGCGCCAGCAGCCAACAAGGACTAGTCACAAATGAGCAGTTCTTC
TRBJ1-4,TRBD1,TRBV27,CASSLGAWDRPFRLFF,TGTGCCAGCAGTTTGGGTGCTTGGGACAGGCCGTTTAGACTGTTTTTT
TRBJ1-6,-,TRBV13,CASSFRGSYNSPLHF,TGTGCCAGCAGCTTCCGGGGTTCCTATAATTCACCCCTCCACTTT
TRBJ2-7,TRBD1,TRBV7-6,CASSLKDRVNEQYF,TGTGCCAGCAGCTTAAAGGACAGGGTAAACGAGCAGTACTTC
TRBJ2-3,-,TRBV18,CASSPVRGIPDTQYF,TGTGCCAGCTCACCAGTAAGGGGCATTCCAGATACGCAGTATTTT
TRBJ1-6,-,TRBV2,CASRPGSESPLHF,TGTGCCAGCAGGCCGGGATCAGAATCACCCCTCCACTTT
TRBJ1-1,-,TRBV4-2,CASSLNTEAFF,TGTGCCAGCAGCCTAAACACTGAAGCTTTCTTT
TRBJ1-1,-,TRBV30,CAWSPGTMNTEAFF,TGTGCCTGGAGTCCCGGGACAATGAACACTGAAGCTTTCTTT
TRBJ2-6,-,TRBV5-1,CASGAGSGANVLTF,TGCGCCAGCGGGGCTGGATCAGGGGCCAACGTCCTGACTTTC
TRBJ2-7,-,TRBV9,CASSYLGSPYEQYF,TGTGCCAGCAGTTACTTGGGGAGCCCCTACGAGCAGTACTTC
TRBJ2-1,-,TRBV4-2,CASSQEAGGPINEQFF,TGTGCCAGCAGCCAAGAGGCGGGCGGGCCCATCAATGAGCAGTTCTTC
TRBJ1-2,-,TRBV7-2,CASSLTGWGYTF,TGTGCCAGCAGCTTAACGGGTTGGGGCTACACCTTC
TRBJ2-2,-,TRBV6-6,CASSPPKGLNTGELFF,TGTGCCAGCAGCCCCCCTAAGGGGTTGAACACCGGGGAGCTGTTTTTT
TRBJ2-5,-,TRBV29-1,CSAGGGHGKETQYF,TGCAGCGCGGGTGGGGGACACGGGAAAGAGACCCAGTACTTC
TRBJ1-2,-,TRBV2,CASSRVTASGYTF,TGTGCCAGCAGCCGGGTGACAGCCTCCGGCTACACCTTC
TRBJ1-2,-,TRBV6-5,CASSYRRQAYGYTF,TGTGCCAGCAGTTACAGGAGACAGGCCTATGGCTACACCTTC
TRBJ2-2,-,TRBV6-1,CASSDPQGQNTGELFF,TGTGCCAGCAGTGATCCCCAGGGGCAGAACACCGGGGAGCTGTTTTTT
TRBJ1-5,-,TRBV5-1,CASSPDYYSNQPQHF,TGCGCCAGCAGCCCCGATTACTATAGCAATCAGCCCCAGCATTTT
TRBJ2-7,TRBD1,TRBV7-6,CASSDGTGPYEQYF,TGTGCCAGCAGCGACGGGACAGGGCCCTACGAGCAGTACTTC
TRBJ2-2,-,TRBV5-5,CASKQGNTGELFF,TGTGCCAGCAAGCAGGGGAACACCGGGGAGCTGTTTTTT
TRBJ2-7,TRBD2,TRBV7-6,CASRNSEGRGYEQYF,TGTGCCAGCAGAAATTCAGAGGGGAGGGGCTACGAGCAGTACTTC
TRBJ2-7,TRBD2,TRBV7-2,CASRAGRDEQYF,TGTGCCAGCAGGGCCGGGAGGGACGAGCAGTACTTC
TRBJ2-1,TRBD1,TRBV5-1,CASSLAGQGADNEQFF,TGCGCCAGCAGCTTGGCGGGACAGGGAGCCGACAATGAGCAGTTCTTC
TRBJ1-1,-,TRBV10-3,CAISESGRVILGTEAFF,TGTGCCATCAGTGAGTCTGGCAGGGTAATTTTGGGTACTGAAGCTTTCTTT
TRBJ2-5,TRBD2,TRBV11-2,CASSPGGEIEETQYF,TGTGCCAGCAGTCCGGGGGGTGAGATAGAAGAGACCCAGTACTTC
TRBJ2-5,TRBD2,TRBV30,CAWKGGRAVGETQYF,TGTGCCTGGAAGGGCGGGAGGGCCGTTGGTGAGACCCAGTACTTC
TRBJ2-7,TRBD1,TRBV15,CATSRGGRQGATKGSSYEQYF,TGTGCCACCAGCAGAGGAGGACGACAGGGAGCAACGAAAGGAAGCTCCTACGAGCAGTACTTC
TRBJ2-7,TRBD1,TRBV14,CASSHPSAGGVNEQYF,TGTGCCAGCAGCCACCCCTCGGCAGGGGGCGTAAACGAGCAGTACTTC
TRBJ2-7,-,TRBV30,CAWKQGSNYYEQYF,TGTGCCTGGAAACAGGGTTCCAACTACTACGAGCAGTACTTC
TRBJ1-1,-,TRBV29-1,CSVMVAGVGTEAFF,TGCAGCGTTATGGTCGCAGGGGTGGGCACTGAAGCTTTCTTT
TRBJ1-2,TRBD1,TRBV5-6,CASSPWDSNYGYTF,TGTGCCAGCAGCCCCTGGGACAGTAACTATGGCTACACCTTC
TRBJ2-7,-,TRBV15,CATSRGWTGAKEQYF,TGTGCCACCAGCAGAGGGTGGACGGGAGCTAAGGAGCAGTACTTC
TRBJ2-3,TRBD2,TRBV6-4,CASRKLAGVTDTQYF,TGTGCCAGCAGAAAACTAGCGGGAGTGACAGATACGCAGTATTTT
TRBJ2-1,TRBD2,TRBV30,CACSPGTRTNEQFF,TGTGCCTGCTCCCCCGGGACTAGGACTAATGAGCAGTTCTTC
TRBJ1-4,-,TRBV13,CASCRSNEKLFF,TGTGCCAGCTGCCGGTCTAATGAAAAACTGTTTTTT
TRBJ1-4,TRBD1,TRBV19,CASSIQGANEKLFF,TGTGCCAGTAGTATACAGGGGGCAAATGAAAAACTGTTTTTT
TRBJ2-7,TRBD1,TRBV5-4,CASSPRQGASYEQYF,TGTGCCAGCAGCCCGAGACAGGGGGCGTCCTACGAGCAGTACTTC
TRBJ2-7,TRBD1,TRBV29-1,CSVTGTDAYEQYF,TGCAGCGTCACCGGGACAGACGCCTACGAGCAGTACTTC
TRBJ2-5,TRBD1,TRBV30,CAWSDAPTGSQETQYF,TGTGCCTGGAGTGACGCCCCGACAGGGAGTCAAGAGACCCAGTACTTC
TRBJ2-6,TRBD1,TRBV25-1,CASCDEGAPGANVLTF,TGTGCCAGCTGTGATGAGGGGGCGCCTGGGGCCAACGTCCTGACTTTC
TRBJ2-7,TRBD2,TRBV4-3,CASSQLAGGYEQYF,TGCGCCAGCAGCCAACTAGCGGGAGGCTACGAGCAGTACTTC
TRBJ2-7,-,TRBV9,CASSGTVDYEQYF,TGTGCCAGCAGCGGGACAGTTGACTACGAGCAGTACTTC
TRBJ1-2,-,TRBV15,CATSRERGGSGYTF,TGTGCCACCAGCAGAGAGCGGGGCGGTTCGGGCTACACCTTC
TRBJ1-2,-,TRBV20-1,CSASLGGYTF,TGCAGTGCTAGTCTAGGAGGCTACACCTTC
TRBJ1-1,-,TRBV18,CASSPQEVNTEAFF,TGTGCCAGCTCTCCTCAGGAGGTGAACACTGAAGCTTTCTTT
TRBJ1-6,TRBD1,TRBV9,CASSVDQGDRGPLHF,TGTGCCAGCAGCGTAGATCAGGGGGACCGGGGACCCCTCCACTTT
TRBJ2-2,TRBD1,TRBV18,CASARGGQGNTGELFF,TGTGCCAGCGCACGAGGGGGCCAGGGAAACACCGGGGAGCTGTTTTTT
TRBJ1-1,-,TRBV30,CAWSVGAGEAFF,TGTGCCTGGAGTGTGGGGGCGGGTGAAGCTTTCTTT